The 5 T cell receptor beta chains given below trace back to one sample, sequenced in a study of Graves' ophthalmopathy and Graves' hyperthyroidism. RNA transcripts were the template, and TCR beta CDR3 regions were amplified from them. Second-round multiplex PCR followed a first-round RT-PCR using HTBI primers. Using its own MiXCR run on the multiplex PCR reads, TCRdb lists one record per CDR3 protein. Here the sample spans approximately 480,000 distinct CDR3 sequences, 13% to 15% being singletons. Input material: blood. Receptors originate from a woman younger than 45 with Graves' ophthalmopathy.

This clonotype came up many times. The gene calls are TRBV11-1 and TRBJ2-2; either TRBD1 or TRBD2 may supply D (5 bases each). The germline CDR1 and CDR2 sequences are SGHAT and FQDESV (reference sequence). The ends were cut back, 6 bases at V and 4 bases at J, with 15 bases in the middle. This CDR3 region has 15 residues. The CDR3 here is CASSNSGTPTGELFF. The CDR3 DNA sequence: TGTGCCAGCAGTAACTCCGGGACGCCCACCGGGGAGCTGTTTTTT.

This clonotype was observed many times. The V and J genes are TRBV12-3 or TRBV12-4 and TRBJ2-5, with D possibly being TRBD2 (6 bases). With 7 bases removed from V and 2 bases from J, the gap between germline ends came to 11 bases. CDR3 length equals 13 residues. This CDR3 reads CASTSREQETQYF. The CDR3 region has the DNA TGTGCCAGCACGAGTCGGGAGCAAGAGACCCAGTACTTC.

This clonotype was detected ten times or more. The genes are TRBV29-1 and TRBJ2-5, with D perhaps matching TRBD2 (5 bases). Trimming stripped 5 bases from V and 2 bases from J, with 12 bases between. CDR1 is SQVTM and CDR2 is ANQGSEA in the germline V gene. The CDR3 sequence is 13 residues long. The CDR3 here is CSVFGLNQETQYF. CDR3 nucleotide sequence: TGCAGCGTTTTTGGACTGAATCAAGAGACCCAGTACTTC.

The chain uses TRBV12-3 or TRBV12-4 and TRBJ1-2; D gene uncertain. CDR3 length: 14 amino acids. V was shortened by 5 bases and J by 5 bases, with 15 bases between the two germline ends. The CDR3 region is CASSRGRGEYGYTF. The CDR3 DNA follows: TGTGCCAGCAGTCGCGGTCGGGGAGAATATGGCTACACCTTC.

The chain has TRBV30 and TRBJ1-2, with TRBD1 matching over 10 bases. Trimming removed 3 bases from V and 7 bases from J; junction bases left unmatched: 2. The CDR3 is 12 residues long. Germline V gives CDR1 GTSNPN, CDR2 SVGIG (reference sequence). CDR3 sequence: CAWRGQGSGYTF. In DNA, the CDR3 is TGTGCCTGGAGGGGACAGGGGTCTGGCTACACCTTC.